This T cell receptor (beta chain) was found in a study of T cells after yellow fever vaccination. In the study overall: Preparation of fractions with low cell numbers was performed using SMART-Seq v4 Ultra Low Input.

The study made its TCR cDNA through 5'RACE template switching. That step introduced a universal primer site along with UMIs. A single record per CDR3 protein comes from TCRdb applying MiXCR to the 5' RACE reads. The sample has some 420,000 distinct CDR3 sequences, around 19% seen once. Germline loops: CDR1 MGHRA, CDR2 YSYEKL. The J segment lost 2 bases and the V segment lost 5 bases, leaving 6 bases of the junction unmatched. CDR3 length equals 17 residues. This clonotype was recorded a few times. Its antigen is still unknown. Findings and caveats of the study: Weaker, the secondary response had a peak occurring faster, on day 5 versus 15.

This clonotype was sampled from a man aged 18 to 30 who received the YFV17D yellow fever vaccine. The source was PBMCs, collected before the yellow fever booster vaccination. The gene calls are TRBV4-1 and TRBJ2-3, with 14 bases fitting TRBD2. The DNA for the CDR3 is TGCGCCAGCAGCAAGCGACTAGCGGGGGGGCTCACAGATACGCAGTATTTT. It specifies CASSKRLAGGLTDTQYF.